Below are 20 T cell receptor beta chains sequenced from a single sample in a study of blood T cell repertoires in COVID-19 (dated by TCRdb to 2018 to 2021). Libraries were made using the immunoSEQ multiplex PCR assay. The source is immuneACCESS, and TCRdb retained only in-frame sequences with V and J called. Part of the clones is not carried over; for the studies checked, unresolved V genes explain less than half of this, and the remainder is unexplained. The sample yields 300,000 to 400,000 clones; around 87% were counted once. The top ten clones comprise around 0.95% of the sample. Sequencing used PBMCs or T cells enriched from blood (not recorded which). These receptor sequences come from a woman between 25 and 40 years old with acute COVID-19.

V and J are TRBV27 and TRBJ2-3; 7 bases agree with TRBD1. The CDR3 totals 15 residues. J gave up 2 bases and V 2 bases, and 4 bases lay outside the gene matches. From germline, CDR1 is MNHEY and CDR2 SMNVEV (reference sequence). The CDR3, as DNA: TGTGCCAGCAGTTTAGAGGGGGCTCTCACAGATACGCAGTATTTT. Translating gives CASSLEGALTDTQYF.

This rearrangement joins TRBV7-2 to TRBJ2-1; weak D call: TRBD2 (6 bases). The germline V gene has CDR1 SGHTA and CDR2 FQGNSA. Trimming left V 5 bases short and J 8 bases short, with 19 bases between. The CDR3 has 15 residues. The CDR3 coding sequence is TGTGCCAGCAGCCTCACCCCCGGAGGGGCCGATGAGCAGTTCTTC. Its translation: CASSLTPGGADEQFF. The full variable domain, in which reference TRBV7-2 and TRBJ2-1 provide the parts outside the CDR3, is GAGVSQSPSNKVTEKGKDVELRCDPISGHTALYWYRQSLGQGLEFLIYFQGNSAPDKSGLPSDRFSAERTGGSVSTLTIQRTQQEDSAVYLCASSLTPGGADEQFFGPGTRLTVL.

The gene calls are TRBV5-4 and TRBJ1-1; TRBD1 matches 10 bases. The V gene end was trimmed by 1 base and the J gene end by 4 bases; junction bases not matched to a gene: 10. The CDR3 is 17 residues long. Per the germline V gene, CDR1 is SGHNT and CDR2 is YYREEE (reference sequence). CDR3: CASSLSVGQGYVTEAFF. The CDR3 region has the DNA TGTGCCAGCAGCTTGTCGGTGGGACAGGGGTATGTCACTGAAGCTTTCTTT.

This rearrangement joins TRBV6-5 to TRBJ1-1; the match to TRBD1 covers 9 bases. V lost 4 bases and J lost 11; bases outside the gene matches: 5. This CDR3 comprises 12 residues. CDR1 and CDR2 (germline): MNHEY, SVGAGI. The CDR3 loop reads CASSSRTGDAFF. The CDR3 nucleotides read TGTGCCAGCAGTTCGAGGACAGGGGACGCTTTCTTT.

The rearrangement links TRBV4-1 to TRBJ2-7; no reliable D call. Trimming cost V 1 base and J 2 bases, with 6 bases left between them. The CDR3 has 13 residues. Per the germline V gene, CDR1 is MGHRA and CDR2 is YSYEKL. The CDR3 sequence: CASSQVGAYEQYF. The DNA for the CDR3 is TGCGCCAGCAGCCAAGTTGGAGCCTACGAGCAGTACTTC.

The genes are TRBV6-2 or TRBV6-3 and TRBJ2-7; maybe TRBD2 (7 bases). Trimming took 2 bases from V and 3 from J, leaving 14 bases between them. CDR1 MNHEY and CDR2 SVGEGT come from the germline V gene. CDR3 length: 15 residues. CDR3: CASSYGGARNYEQYF. Here the CDR3 DNA reads TGTGCCAGCAGTTACGGGGGGGCCCGTAACTACGAGCAGTACTTC.

This clone was recorded only once. The V call is TRBV24-1, the J call TRBJ2-1; maybe TRBD2 (5 bases). Germline V gives CDR1 KGHDR, CDR2 SFDVKD. The germline V and J ends were trimmed by 3 bases and 6 bases, with 8 bases remaining between them. The CDR3 is 13 residues long. The CDR3 region has the DNA TGTGCCACCAGTGATCCTAGCCTCAATGAGCAGTTCTTC. This gives the protein CATSDPSLNEQFF.

The chain joins TRBV14 to TRBJ1-2, with a weak D call TRBD1 (5 bases). Germline V gene data show CDR1 as SGHDN and CDR2 as FVKESK. Trimming shortened V by 1 base and J by 3 bases, and 12 bases separated the two germline ends. The CDR3 consists of 15 residues. CDR3 loop: CASSQVAGNDYGYTF. The DNA for the CDR3 is TGTGCCAGCAGCCAAGTGGCAGGGAACGACTATGGCTACACCTTC. Together with reference TRBV14 and TRBJ1-2, the CDR3 gives the full variable domain: EAGVTQFPSHSVIEKGQTVTLRCDPISGHDNLYWYRRVMGKEIKFLLHFVKESKQDESGMPNNRFLAERTGGTYSTLKVQPAELEDSGVYFCASSQVAGNDYGYTFGSGTRLTVV.

This rearrangement joins TRBV2 to TRBJ1-5; TRBD1 is a possible D gene (5 bases). V gave up 6 bases and J gave up 2 bases, with 11 bases separating them. The CDR3 is 14 amino acids. The V gene's germline CDR1 is SNHLY and CDR2 FYNNEI. CDR3 region: CASRGDSGNQPQHF. The CDR3 DNA follows: TGTGCCAGCAGGGGGGACTCGGGCAATCAGCCCCAGCATTTT.

V usage is TRBV25-1 and J usage is TRBJ2-1, with TRBD1 matching over 7 bases. This CDR3 comprises 15 residues. The J segment lost 7 bases and the V segment lost 2 bases, leaving 8 bases of the junction unmatched. Germline V gene sequence: CDR1 MGHDK, CDR2 SYGVNS. As DNA, the CDR3 is TGTGCCAGCAGTGAAGTGACAGGGCGTCGGAATGAGCAGTTCTTC. It specifies CASSEVTGRRNEQFF.

This clone was seen once. This chain joins TRBV9 and TRBJ1-4; 8 bases are shared with TRBD1. The CDR3 is made up of 14 amino acids. Germline CDR1 is SGDLS and CDR2 is YYNGEE. V was clipped by 4 bases and J by 8 bases; unmatched bases: 7. The CDR3 reads CASSPRGRGEKLFF. CDR3 in DNA: TGTGCCAGCAGCCCCAGGGGGCGCGGCGAAAAACTGTTTTTT.

The rearrangement uses TRBV7-2 and TRBJ2-7; 9 positions match TRBD1. V gave up 2 bases and J gave up 7 bases; unmatched junction bases: 9. The germline V gene encodes CDR1 SGHTA and CDR2 FQGNSA. The CDR3 has 15 residues. The CDR3, as DNA: TGTGCCAGCAGCTTACAGATGACAGGGGGTGGGGAGCAGTACTTC. Translating it yields CASSLQMTGGGEQYF.

This chain joins TRBV24-1 and TRBJ1-6; TRBD1 matches 8 bases. The CDR3 loop spans 14 amino acids. CDR1 is KGHDR and CDR2 is SFDVKD in the germline V gene. V shed 6 bases, J shed 5 bases, and the junction held 2 bases outside the gene matches. This chain's CDR3 is CATSLGQDNSPLHF. The CDR3 coding sequence is TGTGCCACCAGTTTGGGACAGGATAATTCACCCCTCCACTTT.

This chain links TRBV7-2 with TRBJ2-7, with a tentative D call TRBD1 (5 bases). The germline V and J ends were trimmed by 5 bases and 2 bases, with 19 bases remaining between them. The CDR3 contains 16 residues. Germline values: CDR1 SGHTA, CDR2 FQGNSA. The CDR3, as DNA: TGTGCCAGCAGCCCCTGGGGCAGGGAACGTCCCTACGAGCAGTACTTC. Residues: CASSPWGRERPYEQYF.

CDR3 sequence: CASSLMGGLSSYNEQFF. DNA of the CDR3: TGTGCCAGCAGCTTAATGGGGGGACTAAGCTCCTACAATGAGCAGTTCTTC. This chain joins TRBV7-9 and TRBJ2-1; 7 nucleotides line up with TRBD2. This CDR3 has 17 amino acids. With 2 bases clipped from V and 0 bases from J, the junction kept 7 bases outside the gene matches. Germline CDR1 is SEHNR and CDR2 is FQNEAQ (reference sequence). Full variable domain (remainder filled in from reference TRBV7-9 and TRBJ2-1): DTGVSQNPRHKITKRGQNVTFRCDPISEHNRLYWYRQTLGQGPEFLTYFQNEAQLEKSRLLSDRFSAERPKGSFSTLEIQRTEQGDSAMYLCASSLMGGLSSYNEQFFGPGTRLTVL.

The chain uses TRBV7-9 and TRBJ2-3; 7 bases line up with TRBD2. CDR3 size: 19 residues. CDR1 SEHNR and CDR2 FQNEAQ come from the germline V gene (reference sequence). The V and J ends lost 2 bases and 0 bases, in that order; junction bases with no gene match: 14. The CDR3 here is CASSLPYSGSGGSTDTQYF. The CDR3 region has the DNA TGTGCCAGCAGCTTACCCTACTCAGGATCGGGGGGAAGCACAGATACGCAGTATTTT.

The rearrangement joins TRBV15 to TRBJ2-7; D not resolved. With 4 bases removed from V and 9 bases from J, the gap between germline ends came to 19 bases. The CDR3 consists of 14 residues. The germline CDR1 and CDR2 sequences are LNHNV and YYDKDF (reference sequence). CDR3 sequence (DNA): TGTGCCACCAGCAACGGTAGAACTGCGGATCGGCAGTACTTC. It yields the protein CATSNGRTADRQYF.

The chain joins TRBV2 to TRBJ2-6; D is perhaps TRBD1 (6 bases). This CDR3 is 17 amino acids long. Germline values: CDR1 SNHLY, CDR2 FYNNEI. Deletions cut 3 bases from V and 4 bases from J, with 16 bases between. The CDR3 DNA sequence: TGTGCCAGCAGTGAGCTCGGACAGATGAGGGGGGCCAACGTCCTGACTTTC. Amino acid sequence: CASSELGQMRGANVLTF.

The CDR3 bases are TGTGCCAGCAGAAAACAGGGCTCTGGAAACACCATATATTTT. This gives the protein CASRKQGSGNTIYF. The rearrangement uses TRBV2 and TRBJ1-3; possible D gene TRBD1, 6 bases. The germline gives CDR1 SNHLY, CDR2 FYNNEI. This CDR3 spans 14 amino acids. V dropped 6 bases and J dropped 0 bases, with 9 bases sitting between them.

The V gene is TRBV4-3, the J gene TRBJ2-2, with 9 bases fitting TRBD1. Germline V gives CDR1 LGHNA, CDR2 YSLEER. The CDR3 spans 17 residues. V was clipped by 0 bases and J by 10 bases; unmatched bases: 12. The DNA of the CDR3 is TGCGCCAGCAGCCAAGAAGGGTTGGACAGGGGAATAGTGGAGCTGTTTTTT. Translation gives CASSQEGLDRGIVELFF.